This TCR beta chain was captured in a study of blood T cell repertoires in COVID-19. In the study overall: Samples representing acute and convalescent COVID-19 were sourced from the United States, Italy and Spain. The analysed material was cDNA or gDNA that came from T cells, B-cell-depleted T cells, or PBMCs.

CDR3 length equals 14 residues. CDR1 and CDR2 from the germline V gene are SGHRS and YFSETQ. V shed 0 bases and J shed 10 bases, with 13 bases lying between them. Methods used by the authors: Amplification from reference gene primers served as the basis for estimated nucleated cell counts. TCRdb's copy holds only in-frame clones and misses some; the assay was immunoSEQ multiplex PCR. V and J calls and clone size are those listed in that table; D and trimming were worked out from the DNA. The sample yields under 150,000 clones, around 80% seen once. The source material was peripheral blood. This chain joins TRBV5-1 and TRBJ1-4, with D possibly matching TRBD1 (6 bases). The source of this sequence is a man aged 55 to 70 with acute or convalescent COVID-19. CDR3 DNA: TGCGCCAGCAGCTTGGACAGGGAAGGTGGAAAACTGTTTTTT. It specifies CASSLDREGGKLFF.